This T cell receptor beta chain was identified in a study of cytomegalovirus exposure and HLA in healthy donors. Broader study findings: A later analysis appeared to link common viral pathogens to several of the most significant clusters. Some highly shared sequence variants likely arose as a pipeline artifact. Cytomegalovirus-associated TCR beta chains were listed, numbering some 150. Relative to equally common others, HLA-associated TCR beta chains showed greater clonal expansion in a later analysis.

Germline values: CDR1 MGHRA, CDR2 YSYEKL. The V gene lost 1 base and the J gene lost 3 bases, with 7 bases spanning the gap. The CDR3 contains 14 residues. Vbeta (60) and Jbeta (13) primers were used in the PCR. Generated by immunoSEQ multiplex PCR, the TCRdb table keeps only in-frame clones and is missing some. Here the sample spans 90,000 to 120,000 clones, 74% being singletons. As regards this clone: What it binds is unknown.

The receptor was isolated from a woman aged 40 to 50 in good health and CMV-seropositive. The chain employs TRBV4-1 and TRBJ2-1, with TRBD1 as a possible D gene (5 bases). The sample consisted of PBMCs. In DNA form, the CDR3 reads TGCGCCAGCAGCCAAGGGGGCTACTACAATGAGCAGTTCTTC. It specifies CASSQGGYYNEQFF.